A selection of T cell receptor beta chains follows, all from one sample in a study of blood T cells in healthy people across ages. TCRdb re-derived calls from the 5' RACE reads in MiXCR, one entry per CDR3 protein. The top ten clones hold over 6.5% of a sample with about 1.4 million distinct CDR3 sequences, approximately 59% of them seen once. The sample taken for sequencing was blood. The receptors stem from a man aged 18 to 30 in good health. Both conserved end residues are part of each CDR3. D genes are given only for firm matches. Not all rows give a size; the values are once, few, many and, for expanded clones, a class.

v_gene: TRBV5-1
abundance: -
j_gene: TRBJ2-3
d_gene: TRBD2
CDR3nt: TGCGCCAGCAGCTTGCCCACTAGCGGGGGGGGCCCTAGCACAGATACGCAGTATTTT
CDR3aa: CASSLPTSGGGPSTDTQYF

v_gene: TRBV18
abundance: -
j_gene: TRBJ1-1
d_gene: -
CDR3nt: TGTGCCAGCTCACTCAGGGTTGCGAACACTGAAGCTTTCTTT
CDR3aa: CASSLRVANTEAFF

v_gene: TRBV7-9
abundance: few
j_gene: TRBJ2-1
d_gene: -
CDR3nt: TGTGCCAGCAGCTTGGTACTATCTGAGCAGTTCTTC
CDR3aa: CASSLVLSEQFF

v_gene: TRBV28
abundance: -
j_gene: TRBJ2-3
d_gene: -
CDR3nt: TGTGCCACCCGGGACTTTTATACGCAGTATTTT
CDR3aa: CATRDFYTQYF

v_gene: TRBV9
abundance: -
j_gene: TRBJ2-7
d_gene: -
CDR3nt: TGTGCCAGCAGCGTAGTGGGTGACAGCCACAATGAGCAGTACTTC
CDR3aa: CASSVVGDSHNEQYF

v_gene: TRBV3-1
abundance: -
j_gene: TRBJ1-2
d_gene: -
CDR3nt: TGTGCCAGCAGCCAAGGACACTCGGCTAACTATGGCTACACCTTC
CDR3aa: CASSQGHSANYGYTF

v_gene: TRBV28
abundance: -
j_gene: TRBJ2-3
d_gene: -
CDR3nt: TGTGCCAGCAGCCACGACTTACGGTTCCAATATACGACTAGCACAGATACGCAGTATTTT
CDR3aa: CASSHDLRFQYTTSTDTQYF

v_gene: TRBV5-1
abundance: -
j_gene: TRBJ2-2
d_gene: -
CDR3nt: TGCGCCAGCAGCTCCAACTACCACGGCGGGGAGCTGTTTTTT
CDR3aa: CASSSNYHGGELFF

v_gene: TRBV14
abundance: few
j_gene: TRBJ2-5
d_gene: -
CDR3nt: TGTGCCAGCAGCCTAAGGGCCGGGCTAGGGTCCTACCAAGAGACCCAGTACTTC
CDR3aa: CASSLRAGLGSYQETQYF

v_gene: TRBV4-2
abundance: -
j_gene: TRBJ2-5
d_gene: -
CDR3nt: TGCGCCAGCAGCCAAGATAGCAGGGGAGAGACCCAGTACTTC
CDR3aa: CASSQDSRGETQYF

v_gene: TRBV20-1
abundance: -
j_gene: TRBJ2-5
d_gene: -
CDR3nt: TGCAGTGCTAGAGATGGGGCAGCCAATTTGTCCCAGTACTTC
CDR3aa: CSARDGAANLSQYF

v_gene: TRBV4-1
abundance: few
j_gene: TRBJ2-5
d_gene: TRBD2
CDR3nt: TGCGCCAGCAGCCAAGGGACTAGCAACCACCAAGAGACCCAGTACTTC
CDR3aa: CASSQGTSNHQETQYF

v_gene: TRBV15
abundance: -
j_gene: TRBJ1-4
d_gene: -
CDR3nt: TGTGCCACCAGCACCCCACAGAGTAATGAAAAACTGTTTTTT
CDR3aa: CATSTPQSNEKLFF

v_gene: TRBV29-1
abundance: -
j_gene: TRBJ2-7
d_gene: -
CDR3nt: TGCAGCGTTATAAACCAAGACAGGACCCTCTCCTACGAGCAGTACTTC
CDR3aa: CSVINQDRTLSYEQYF

v_gene: TRBV6-2/TRBV6-3
abundance: few
j_gene: TRBJ2-7
d_gene: -
CDR3nt: TGTGCCACCGCCTCCTCCTCCTACGAGCAGTACTTC
CDR3aa: CATASSSYEQYF

v_gene: TRBV29-1
abundance: few
j_gene: TRBJ1-2
d_gene: TRBD1
CDR3nt: TGCAGCGTTGACAGGGGGCAGGCGGGCCCGTATAACTATGGCTACACCTTC
CDR3aa: CSVDRGQAGPYNYGYTF

v_gene: TRBV4-3
abundance: once
j_gene: TRBJ2-6
d_gene: -
CDR3nt: TGCGCCAGCAGCCAAGATGTGGGCCCGGGCTCTGGGGCCAACGTCCTGACTTTC
CDR3aa: CASSQDVGPGSGANVLTF

v_gene: TRBV6-5
abundance: -
j_gene: TRBJ2-5
d_gene: -
CDR3nt: TGTGCCAGCAGTGACGCGGCCTCGGATGAGCAGTACTTC
CDR3aa: CASSDAASDEQYF

v_gene: TRBV9
abundance: -
j_gene: TRBJ2-5
d_gene: -
CDR3nt: TGTGCCAGCAGCGAGACCCCAGGGGTCGAGACCCAGTACTTC
CDR3aa: CASSETPGVETQYF

v_gene: TRBV29-1
abundance: few
j_gene: TRBJ2-3
d_gene: -
CDR3nt: TGCAGCGACCTCGACAGTAGCACAGATACGCAGTATTTT
CDR3aa: CSDLDSSTDTQYF

v_gene: TRBV11-2
abundance: -
j_gene: TRBJ2-5
d_gene: TRBD2
CDR3nt: TGTGCCAGCAGCTTAGATAGGAGAGTAGCGGGATTGGAGACCCAGTACTTC
CDR3aa: CASSLDRRVAGLETQYF

v_gene: TRBV15
abundance: -
j_gene: TRBJ2-7
d_gene: -
CDR3nt: TGTGCCACCAGCAGAGAGCAGGCCTCCGACGAGCAGTACTTC
CDR3aa: CATSREQASDEQYF

v_gene: TRBV20-1
abundance: -
j_gene: TRBJ2-5
d_gene: TRBD1
CDR3nt: TGCAGTGCGCCGGGGACAGGGGGCATGACCCAGTACTTC
CDR3aa: CSAPGTGGMTQYF

v_gene: TRBV5-6
abundance: -
j_gene: TRBJ2-5
d_gene: -
CDR3nt: TGTGCCAGCAGTCGCGGATTAGGAGGCGGAGAGACCCAGTACTTC
CDR3aa: CASSRGLGGGETQYF

v_gene: TRBV29-1
abundance: -
j_gene: TRBJ2-4
d_gene: -
CDR3nt: TGCAGCGTTGAAGTCAGGGGTTACAATGAGCAGTACTTC
CDR3aa: CSVEVRGYNEQYF

v_gene: TRBV6-5
abundance: -
j_gene: TRBJ2-5
d_gene: -
CDR3nt: TGTGCCAGCAGGGTCACAGCCCAAGAGACCCAGTACTTC
CDR3aa: CASRVTAQETQYF

v_gene: TRBV6-6
abundance: -
j_gene: TRBJ2-3
d_gene: -
CDR3nt: TGTGCCAGCAGTGACGACAGGACAGATACGCAGTATTTT
CDR3aa: CASSDDRTDTQYF

v_gene: TRBV7-2
abundance: -
j_gene: TRBJ1-2
d_gene: TRBD1
CDR3nt: TGTGCCAGCAGCTTAGCGGGACAGAGGCCAAGCTATGGCTACACCTTC
CDR3aa: CASSLAGQRPSYGYTF

v_gene: TRBV5-1
abundance: -
j_gene: TRBJ2-5
d_gene: -
CDR3nt: TGCGCCAGCAGCTTAACCGGACAGTTAGAGACCCAGTACTTC
CDR3aa: CASSLTGQLETQYF

v_gene: TRBV6-5
abundance: few
j_gene: TRBJ2-3
d_gene: TRBD2
CDR3nt: TGTGCCAGCAGCATCGATGCTAGCGGGAGCACAGATACGCAGTATTTT
CDR3aa: CASSIDASGSTDTQYF

v_gene: TRBV4-1
abundance: few
j_gene: TRBJ2-7
d_gene: TRBD1
CDR3nt: TGCGCCAGCAGCCAGAACGGACAGGGGATCAACGAGCAGTACTTC
CDR3aa: CASSQNGQGINEQYF

v_gene: TRBV28
abundance: -
j_gene: TRBJ2-1
d_gene: -
CDR3nt: TGTGCCAGCAGTTTATATACGGGACGGTTGCTCAATGAGCAGTTCTTC
CDR3aa: CASSLYTGRLLNEQFF

v_gene: TRBV10-3
abundance: -
j_gene: TRBJ2-3
d_gene: -
CDR3nt: TGTGCCATCAGTAGCTCCTGGGGAGAAGAGACGCAGTATTTT
CDR3aa: CAISSSWGEETQYF

v_gene: TRBV4-1
abundance: -
j_gene: TRBJ2-5
d_gene: -
CDR3nt: TGCGCCAGCAGCCAAAATGAGAGGAGAACCCAAGAGACCCAGTACTTC
CDR3aa: CASSQNERRTQETQYF

v_gene: TRBV7-8
abundance: few
j_gene: TRBJ2-7
d_gene: TRBD2
CDR3nt: TGTGCCAGCAGCTTAGCGCTTGGACTAGCTATCGAGCAGTACTTC
CDR3aa: CASSLALGLAIEQYF

v_gene: TRBV20-1
abundance: few
j_gene: TRBJ2-7
d_gene: -
CDR3nt: TGCAGTGCTAGAGACCGGGACGGCTACGAGCAGTACTTC
CDR3aa: CSARDRDGYEQYF

v_gene: TRBV5-4
abundance: -
j_gene: TRBJ2-1
d_gene: -
CDR3nt: TGTGCCAGCAGCTTGCGGGAGACAGCCTACAATGAGCAGTTCTTC
CDR3aa: CASSLRETAYNEQFF

v_gene: TRBV9
abundance: -
j_gene: TRBJ2-5
d_gene: TRBD2
CDR3nt: TGTGCCAGCAGCGTAGGACTAGCGGGGATCCTCCAAGAGACCCAGTACTTC
CDR3aa: CASSVGLAGILQETQYF

v_gene: TRBV20-1
abundance: many
j_gene: TRBJ2-7
d_gene: TRBD1
CDR3nt: TGCAGTGCTAGAGATCTTACAGGGGAGTCCTACGAGCAGTACTTC
CDR3aa: CSARDLTGESYEQYF

v_gene: TRBV29-1
abundance: -
j_gene: TRBJ2-7
d_gene: TRBD1
CDR3nt: TGCAGCGTTGTGAGGGGGCTAACCTACGAGCAGTACTTC
CDR3aa: CSVVRGLTYEQYF

v_gene: TRBV10-3
abundance: few
j_gene: TRBJ2-5
d_gene: -
CDR3nt: TGTGCCATCAGTGACGGACCCCAAGAGACCCAGTACTTC
CDR3aa: CAISDGPQETQYF

v_gene: TRBV25-1
abundance: few
j_gene: TRBJ1-6
d_gene: -
CDR3nt: TGTGCCAGCAGTGAATATGTGCAGGGATTGACTAATTCACCCCTCCACTTT
CDR3aa: CASSEYVQGLTNSPLHF

v_gene: TRBV27
abundance: -
j_gene: TRBJ2-5
d_gene: -
CDR3nt: TGTGCCAGCAGTCTCTACACCAATCAGGAGACCCAGTACTTC
CDR3aa: CASSLYTNQETQYF

v_gene: TRBV25-1
abundance: -
j_gene: TRBJ2-7
d_gene: -
CDR3nt: TGTGCCAGCAGTGACCGGGTCGAGCAGTACTTC
CDR3aa: CASSDRVEQYF

v_gene: TRBV10-3
abundance: few
j_gene: TRBJ2-3
d_gene: -
CDR3nt: TGTGCCATCAGTGAACCCGGGGGTGCAGATACGCAGTATTTT
CDR3aa: CAISEPGGADTQYF

v_gene: TRBV10-3
abundance: -
j_gene: TRBJ1-6
d_gene: -
CDR3nt: TGTGCCATCAGTGACCCCACCGTGGGTTGGAATTCACCCCTCCACTTT
CDR3aa: CAISDPTVGWNSPLHF

v_gene: TRBV7-2
abundance: few
j_gene: TRBJ2-3
d_gene: -
CDR3nt: TGTGCCAGCAGCTTAGACCTACGAGATACGCAGTATTTT
CDR3aa: CASSLDLRDTQYF

v_gene: TRBV10-3
abundance: once
j_gene: TRBJ2-1
d_gene: TRBD2
CDR3nt: TGTGCCACCGAGGGACTAAACAATGAGCAGTTCTTC
CDR3aa: CATEGLNNEQFF

v_gene: TRBV27
abundance: -
j_gene: TRBJ1-1
d_gene: TRBD1
CDR3nt: TGTGCCAGCAGTAAGTGCCCGGGACAGGCAAACACTGAAGCTTTCTTT
CDR3aa: CASSKCPGQANTEAFF

v_gene: TRBV30
abundance: -
j_gene: TRBJ2-1
d_gene: -
CDR3nt: TGTGCCTGGAGTGCATCACCGTGGAAGTTCTTC
CDR3aa: CAWSASPWKFF

v_gene: TRBV4-1
abundance: few
j_gene: TRBJ2-7
d_gene: TRBD2
CDR3nt: TGCGCCAGCAGCCAAGGGCTAGCGGTAAACTACGAGCAGTACTTC
CDR3aa: CASSQGLAVNYEQYF

v_gene: TRBV5-5
abundance: -
j_gene: TRBJ2-5
d_gene: -
CDR3nt: TGTGCCAGCAGCTTTGGTTTGGCGTACCAAGAGACCCAGTACTTC
CDR3aa: CASSFGLAYQETQYF

v_gene: TRBV25-1
abundance: -
j_gene: TRBJ1-3
d_gene: -
CDR3nt: TGTGCCAGCAGGACGACACCAACTCCCACTGGGGACACCATATATTTT
CDR3aa: CASRTTPTPTGDTIYF

v_gene: TRBV12-3/TRBV12-4
abundance: -
j_gene: TRBJ1-2
d_gene: -
CDR3nt: TGTGCCAGCAATCCCGCCGGGGGCTTTGCTGGCTACACCTTC
CDR3aa: CASNPAGGFAGYTF

v_gene: TRBV15
abundance: once
j_gene: TRBJ1-2
d_gene: TRBD1
CDR3nt: TGTGCCACTACAGGGGCCACTAACTATGGCTACACCTTC
CDR3aa: CATTGATNYGYTF

v_gene: TRBV20-1
abundance: -
j_gene: TRBJ2-2
d_gene: -
CDR3nt: TGCAGTGCTGCACGAAGCCATGGGGGCAACGCGAACACCGGGGAGCTGTTTTTT
CDR3aa: CSAARSHGGNANTGELFF

v_gene: TRBV20-1
abundance: -
j_gene: TRBJ1-6
d_gene: -
CDR3nt: TGCAGTGCTAGAGAGGGACTTTATAATTCACCCCTCCACTTT
CDR3aa: CSAREGLYNSPLHF